Below, one T cell receptor beta chain is given with its context. The antigen remains undetermined. The sample is drawn from a study of CXCR3-negative and CXCR3-positive naive CD8 T cells. On the study more broadly: The libraries together contributed about 135 million TRB reads, each supplying about 1.5 +/- 0.3 million.

There are 14 residues in the CDR3. Germline values: CDR1 SGHRS, CDR2 YFSETQ. Libraries were UMI-labeled 5' RACE TRB cDNA. TCRdb re-analyzed the 5' RACE reads; it lists each CDR3 protein once, without DNA. The sample data list about 41,000 distinct CDR3 sequences. Overall study results and limits: The study found CXCR3 expression partially decreased after cryopreservation and ran most assays on fresh PBMCs. Naive CXCR3-negative cells resembled naive CXCR3-positive cells in TRBV-TRBJ usage; memory cells differed. TRB CDR3 properties indicated TCR strength, while surface CD5 was similar across naive subsets.

Input material: memory CD8+ T cells from blood. The chain recombines TRBV5-1 with TRBJ1-1; no DNA is available, so the TRBD1 call from TCRdb remains unchecked. The clonotype originates from a human donor in good health. Some clones in this sample may be carry-over from other donors' samples. The CDR3 reads CASSSMTGGTEAFF.